The clone carrying this T cell receptor (beta chain) appeared a few times. MiXCR, applied by TCRdb to the 5' RACE reads, yields one record per CDR3 protein. The table lists some 500,000 distinct CDR3 sequences, 9.5% to 10% of them singletons. The V end lost 3 bases, the J end lost 3 bases, and 5 bases lay between the germline ends. The CDR3 is made up of 12 amino acids. From germline, CDR1 is ENHRY and CDR2 SYGVKD. This sample is drawn from a study of identical twins. The data also belong to a second study, concerning yellow fever vaccine responses in identical twins.

This chain links TRBV10-3 with TRBJ2-5, with no clear D. Input material: PBMCs. The receptor comes from a woman aged 18-29 years in good health. As DNA, the CDR3 is TGTGCCATCAGTGACTGGAAAGAGACCCAGTACTTC. It codes for CAISDWKETQYF.